The rows below give T cell receptor beta chains drawn from one sample of a study of T-cell memory formation after mild COVID-19. TCRdb re-analysed the 5' RACE reads in MiXCR, keeping a single row per CDR3 protein. Altogether about 340,000 distinct CDR3 sequences are present, 20% to 25% being singletons, with the ten largest covering around 23%. Sequences were obtained from PBMCs or a T cell subset sorted from them (not recorded which). The receptors were gathered from a man aged 18 to 29 who had mild COVID-19 (a few samples of this study predate the infection). Cell type and time point are not known. The CDR3 runs from the conserved cysteine through the conserved F or W. A D gene is named only where the DNA matches it firmly. Size tells how often a clone was seen (once, few, many) or the class of an expanded clone, and some rows leave it out.

j_gene: TRBJ2-2; abundance: few; v_gene: TRBV28; d_gene: .; CDR3aa: CASSLIQGGKLFF; CDR3nt: TGTGCCAGCAGTTTAATACAGGGTGGCAAGCTGTTTTTT
j_gene: TRBJ2-5; abundance: many; v_gene: TRBV10-3; d_gene: TRBD1; CDR3aa: CAISPGNRGSQETQYF; CDR3nt: TGTGCCATCAGCCCCGGGAACAGGGGGTCCCAAGAGACCCAGTACTTC
j_gene: TRBJ2-6; abundance: few; v_gene: TRBV27; d_gene: .; CDR3aa: CASSFGAGSGANVLTF; CDR3nt: TGTGCCAGCAGTTTCGGTGCGGGCTCTGGGGCCAACGTCCTGACTTTC
j_gene: TRBJ2-2; abundance: .; v_gene: TRBV7-9; d_gene: .; CDR3aa: CASRPPQGRWRTGELFF; CDR3nt: TGTGCCAGCAGACCCCCGCAGGGGAGGTGGCGCACCGGGGAGCTGTTTTTT
j_gene: TRBJ2-7; abundance: once; v_gene: TRBV29-1; d_gene: TRBD2; CDR3aa: CSVDSGGNYEQYF; CDR3nt: TGCAGCGTCGATAGCGGGGGCAACTACGAGCAGTACTTC
j_gene: TRBJ2-1; abundance: .; v_gene: TRBV20-1; d_gene: TRBD1; CDR3aa: CSDRSPQTGSYNEQFF; CDR3nt: TGCAGTGATAGAAGCCCACAGACAGGGTCCTACAATGAGCAGTTCTTC
j_gene: TRBJ2-5; abundance: many; v_gene: TRBV6-5; d_gene: .; CDR3aa: CASSYIGAADKWETQYF; CDR3nt: TGTGCCAGCAGTTACATCGGGGCGGCAGACAAATGGGAGACCCAGTACTTC
j_gene: TRBJ2-1; abundance: few; v_gene: TRBV12-3/TRBV12-4; d_gene: .; CDR3aa: CASSPGFNNEQFF; CDR3nt: TGTGCCAGCAGCCCGGGGTTCAACAATGAGCAGTTCTTC
j_gene: TRBJ2-5; abundance: many; v_gene: TRBV5-1; d_gene: TRBD2; CDR3aa: CASSREGETQYF; CDR3nt: TGCGCCAGCAGCAGGGAGGGAGAGACCCAGTACTTC
j_gene: TRBJ2-3; abundance: .; v_gene: TRBV12-3/TRBV12-4; d_gene: TRBD2; CDR3aa: CASSLGAGGTDTQYF; CDR3nt: TGTGCCAGCAGTTTAGGAGCGGGGGGCACAGATACGCAGTATTTT
j_gene: TRBJ2-3; abundance: few; v_gene: TRBV7-9; d_gene: .; CDR3aa: CASSLGSIADTQYF; CDR3nt: TGTGCCAGCAGCTTGGGGTCAATTGCAGATACGCAGTATTTT
j_gene: TRBJ2-3; abundance: many; v_gene: TRBV20-1; d_gene: .; CDR3aa: CSARDGGKGADTQYF; CDR3nt: TGCAGTGCCCGAGACGGAGGGAAAGGCGCAGATACGCAGTATTTT
j_gene: TRBJ2-1; abundance: .; v_gene: TRBV12-3/TRBV12-4; d_gene: .; CDR3aa: CAIITGSSSYNEQFF; CDR3nt: TGTGCCATCATTACAGGGTCAAGCTCCTACAATGAGCAGTTCTTC
j_gene: TRBJ1-4; abundance: .; v_gene: TRBV5-6; d_gene: TRBD1; CDR3aa: CASSRGQADSKLFF; CDR3nt: TGTGCCAGCAGCAGAGGACAGGCGGATTCAAAACTGTTTTTT
j_gene: TRBJ2-3; abundance: few; v_gene: TRBV7-9; d_gene: TRBD1; CDR3aa: CASSPPGQGAVVDTQYF; CDR3nt: TGTGCCAGCAGCCCTCCGGGACAGGGGGCTGTGGTAGATACGCAGTATTTT
j_gene: TRBJ2-5; abundance: .; v_gene: TRBV24-1; d_gene: TRBD1; CDR3aa: CATSETGTGRQETQYF; CDR3nt: TGTGCCACCAGTGAGACCGGGACAGGGCGCCAAGAGACCCAGTACTTC
j_gene: TRBJ2-3; abundance: few; v_gene: TRBV6-5; d_gene: TRBD2; CDR3aa: CASSRTLAGGADTQYF; CDR3nt: TGTGCCAGCAGCCGGACCCTAGCGGGGGGCGCAGATACGCAGTATTTT
j_gene: TRBJ2-1; abundance: few; v_gene: TRBV15; d_gene: TRBD1; CDR3aa: CATRGRTGAGYEQFF; CDR3nt: TGTGCCACCCGGGGCCGGACAGGGGCAGGGTATGAGCAGTTCTTC
j_gene: TRBJ2-3; abundance: .; v_gene: TRBV7-6; d_gene: .; CDR3aa: CASSLAPRKADTQYF; CDR3nt: TGTGCCAGCAGCTTAGCGCCCCGTAAGGCAGATACGCAGTATTTT
j_gene: TRBJ1-6; abundance: .; v_gene: TRBV6-5; d_gene: TRBD1; CDR3aa: CASSKPRQGLAPLHF; CDR3nt: TGTGCCAGCAGCAAGCCGCGACAGGGTCTGGCACCCCTCCACTTT
j_gene: TRBJ2-1; abundance: many; v_gene: TRBV12-3/TRBV12-4; d_gene: TRBD2; CDR3aa: CASSSLSGVGWQFF; CDR3nt: TGTGCCAGCAGTTCCCTTAGCGGGGTAGGCTGGCAGTTCTTC
j_gene: TRBJ2-3; abundance: few; v_gene: TRBV5-1; d_gene: .; CDR3aa: CASSVEFGTDTQYF; CDR3nt: TGCGCCAGCAGCGTAGAGTTCGGCACAGATACGCAGTATTTT
j_gene: TRBJ2-5; abundance: few; v_gene: TRBV12-3/TRBV12-4; d_gene: TRBD1; CDR3aa: CASSFRDRGWTQYF; CDR3nt: TGTGCCAGCAGTTTTCGGGACAGGGGTTGGACCCAGTACTTC
j_gene: TRBJ1-6; abundance: few; v_gene: TRBV28; d_gene: .; CDR3aa: CASSRTGPAEMNF; CDR3nt: TGTGCCAGCAGCCGAACCGGACCCGCCGAAATGAACTTT
j_gene: TRBJ1-6; abundance: .; v_gene: TRBV12-3/TRBV12-4; d_gene: .; CDR3aa: CASSLKSPLHF; CDR3nt: TGTGCCAGCAGTTTAAAATCACCCCTCCACTTT
j_gene: TRBJ1-1; abundance: few; v_gene: TRBV6-5; d_gene: TRBD1; CDR3aa: CASIQGGGTEAFF; CDR3nt: TGTGCCAGCATTCAAGGGGGCGGAACTGAAGCTTTCTTT
j_gene: TRBJ2-3; abundance: .; v_gene: TRBV7-2; d_gene: .; CDR3aa: CASSLAPGANTDTQYF; CDR3nt: TGTGCCAGCAGCTTAGCGCCAGGTGCAAACACAGATACGCAGTATTTT
j_gene: TRBJ1-2; abundance: .; v_gene: TRBV7-3; d_gene: .; CDR3aa: CASSSLGGGYTF; CDR3nt: TGTGCCAGCAGCTCACTGGGGGGCGGCTACACCTTC
j_gene: TRBJ1-1; abundance: .; v_gene: TRBV11-2; d_gene: .; CDR3aa: CASSSRDGYTEAFF; CDR3nt: TGTGCCAGCAGCTCACGGGACGGTTACACTGAAGCTTTCTTT
j_gene: TRBJ1-1; abundance: .; v_gene: TRBV14; d_gene: .; CDR3aa: CASSQDAGRNTEAFF; CDR3nt: TGTGCCAGCAGCCAAGACGCGGGGCGGAACACTGAAGCTTTCTTT
j_gene: TRBJ2-2; abundance: few; v_gene: TRBV6-2/TRBV6-3; d_gene: TRBD1; CDR3aa: CASSPGQGSISNTGELFF; CDR3nt: TGTGCCAGCAGTCCCGGACAGGGTTCTATCTCGAACACCGGGGAGCTGTTTTTT
j_gene: TRBJ1-3; abundance: .; v_gene: TRBV5-1; d_gene: .; CDR3aa: CAFHPGQWRNTIYF; CDR3nt: TGCGCCTTCCACCCGGGACAATGGAGAAACACCATATATTTT
j_gene: TRBJ2-4; abundance: few; v_gene: TRBV18; d_gene: TRBD2; CDR3aa: CASSPSGALAKNIQYF; CDR3nt: TGTGCCAGCTCACCTAGCGGGGCCCTAGCCAAAAACATTCAGTACTTC
j_gene: TRBJ2-5; abundance: .; v_gene: TRBV5-1; d_gene: .; CDR3aa: CASSFLSTQETQYF; CDR3nt: TGCGCCAGCAGCTTTCTGTCGACTCAAGAGACCCAGTACTTC
j_gene: TRBJ1-2; abundance: .; v_gene: TRBV4-1; d_gene: .; CDR3aa: CASSQPGRTLYGYTF; CDR3nt: TGCGCCAGCAGCCAACCAGGCCGAACTCTCTATGGCTACACCTTC
j_gene: TRBJ2-1; abundance: few; v_gene: TRBV14; d_gene: .; CDR3aa: CASSQSTGYNEQFF; CDR3nt: TGTGCCAGCAGCCAATCCACAGGATACAATGAGCAGTTCTTC
j_gene: TRBJ2-3; abundance: few; v_gene: TRBV20-1; d_gene: TRBD2; CDR3aa: CSAPTVAGALYTQYF; CDR3nt: TGCAGTGCCCCAACAGTGGCGGGAGCGTTGTATACGCAGTATTTT
j_gene: TRBJ2-3; abundance: .; v_gene: TRBV7-3; d_gene: .; CDR3aa: CASSPRAGTDTQYF; CDR3nt: TGTGCCAGCAGCCCGCGCGCCGGCACAGATACGCAGTATTTT
j_gene: TRBJ2-3; abundance: .; v_gene: TRBV5-1; d_gene: .; CDR3aa: CASSLTGRISTDTQYF; CDR3nt: TGCGCCAGCAGCTTGACAGGGAGAATTAGCACAGATACGCAGTATTTT
j_gene: TRBJ2-1; abundance: .; v_gene: TRBV4-3; d_gene: .; CDR3aa: CASSQGLPAEEQFF; CDR3nt: TGCGCCAGCAGCCAAGGCTTACCAGCGGAGGAGCAGTTCTTC
j_gene: TRBJ2-3; abundance: once; v_gene: TRBV11-3; d_gene: TRBD2; CDR3aa: CARSPGRSTDTQYF; CDR3nt: TGTGCCAGAAGCCCCGGGAGGAGCACAGATACGCAGTATTTT
j_gene: TRBJ2-7; abundance: few; v_gene: TRBV9; d_gene: .; CDR3aa: CASSARTDVGGEQYF; CDR3nt: TGTGCCAGCAGCGCGAGGACAGACGTTGGGGGGGAGCAGTACTTC
j_gene: TRBJ2-5; abundance: few; v_gene: TRBV11-2; d_gene: .; CDR3aa: CATGPRWSETQYF; CDR3nt: TGTGCCACCGGGCCCAGGTGGTCAGAGACCCAGTACTTC
j_gene: TRBJ2-3; abundance: few; v_gene: TRBV12-3/TRBV12-4; d_gene: TRBD2; CDR3aa: CASSSSGESTDTQYF; CDR3nt: TGTGCCAGCAGTTCTAGCGGGGAGAGCACAGATACGCAGTATTTT
j_gene: TRBJ1-6; abundance: .; v_gene: TRBV11-2; d_gene: .; CDR3aa: CASSLEHSSPLHF; CDR3nt: TGTGCCAGCAGCTTAGAGCACTCTTCACCCCTCCACTTT
j_gene: TRBJ1-6; abundance: .; v_gene: TRBV12-3/TRBV12-4; d_gene: .; CDR3aa: CASSLGGGNNSPLHF; CDR3nt: TGTGCCAGCAGTTTAGGCGGGGGAAATAATTCACCCCTCCACTTT
j_gene: TRBJ2-3; abundance: .; v_gene: TRBV5-1; d_gene: .; CDR3aa: CASRRYLQGITSTDTQYF; CDR3nt: TGCGCCAGCAGACGGTACTTGCAGGGGATTACTAGCACAGATACGCAGTATTTT
j_gene: TRBJ1-1; abundance: few; v_gene: TRBV5-1; d_gene: .; CDR3aa: CASSPGTQITEAFF; CDR3nt: TGCGCCAGCAGCCCCGGGACTCAAATCACTGAAGCTTTCTTT
j_gene: TRBJ1-2; abundance: .; v_gene: TRBV29-1; d_gene: .; CDR3aa: CSGTTGNYGYTF; CDR3nt: TGCAGCGGAACAACAGGGAACTATGGCTACACCTTC
j_gene: TRBJ2-3; abundance: .; v_gene: TRBV7-6; d_gene: TRBD2; CDR3aa: CASSRRLAGGSTDTQYF; CDR3nt: TGTGCCAGCAGCCGAAGACTAGCGGGGGGGAGCACAGATACGCAGTATTTT
j_gene: TRBJ1-2; abundance: few; v_gene: TRBV4-1; d_gene: .; CDR3aa: CASSQDPRGNLGYTF; CDR3nt: TGCGCCAGCAGCCAAGATCCTCGGGGGAACTTAGGCTACACCTTC
j_gene: TRBJ2-3; abundance: many; v_gene: TRBV4-2; d_gene: .; CDR3aa: CASSHPEPRTVPDTQYF; CDR3nt: TGTGCCAGCAGCCATCCCGAGCCTCGGACGGTCCCAGATACGCAGTATTTT
j_gene: TRBJ2-5; abundance: few; v_gene: TRBV12-3/TRBV12-4; d_gene: .; CDR3aa: CASTTSPGQETQYF; CDR3nt: TGTGCCAGCACCACATCGCCCGGCCAAGAGACCCAGTACTTC
j_gene: TRBJ2-5; abundance: .; v_gene: TRBV5-1; d_gene: TRBD1; CDR3aa: CASSPGPGGEETQYF; CDR3nt: TGCGCCAGCAGCCCCGGGCCAGGGGGCGAAGAGACCCAGTACTTC
j_gene: TRBJ1-1; abundance: .; v_gene: TRBV5-1; d_gene: .; CDR3aa: CASSPGVRTEAFF; CDR3nt: TGCGCCAGCAGCCCAGGGGTCCGGACTGAAGCTTTCTTT
j_gene: TRBJ1-6; abundance: .; v_gene: TRBV20-1; d_gene: .; CDR3aa: CSARQHILNSPLHF; CDR3nt: TGCAGTGCCCGACAACATATACTGAATTCACCCCTCCACTTT
j_gene: TRBJ2-3; abundance: .; v_gene: TRBV25-1; d_gene: TRBD2; CDR3aa: CASTRPGGGTDTQYF; CDR3nt: TGTGCCAGCACCCGTCCTGGGGGGGGAACAGATACGCAGTATTTT
j_gene: TRBJ2-7; abundance: .; v_gene: TRBV12-3/TRBV12-4; d_gene: .; CDR3aa: CFRGGFHEQYF; CDR3nt: TGTTTCCGAGGTGGCTTCCACGAGCAGTACTTC
j_gene: TRBJ1-1; abundance: many; v_gene: TRBV10-3; d_gene: .; CDR3aa: CAISEGAGQTEAFF; CDR3nt: TGTGCCATCAGTGAGGGGGCCGGGCAGACTGAAGCTTTCTTT